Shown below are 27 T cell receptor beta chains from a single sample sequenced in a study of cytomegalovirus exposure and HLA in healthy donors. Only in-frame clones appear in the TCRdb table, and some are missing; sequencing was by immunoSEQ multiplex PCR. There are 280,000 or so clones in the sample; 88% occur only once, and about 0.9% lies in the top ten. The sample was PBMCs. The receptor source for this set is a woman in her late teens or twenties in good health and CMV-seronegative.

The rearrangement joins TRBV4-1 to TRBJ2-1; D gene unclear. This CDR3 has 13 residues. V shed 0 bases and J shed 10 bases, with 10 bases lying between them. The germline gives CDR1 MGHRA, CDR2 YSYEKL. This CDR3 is CASSQDYGTEQFF. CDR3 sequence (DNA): TGCGCCAGCAGCCAAGATTATGGCACAGAGCAGTTCTTC.

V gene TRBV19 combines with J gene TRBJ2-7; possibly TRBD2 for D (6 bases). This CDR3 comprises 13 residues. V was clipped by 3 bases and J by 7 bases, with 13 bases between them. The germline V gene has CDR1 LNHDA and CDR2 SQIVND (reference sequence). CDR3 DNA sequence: TGTGCCAGTAGTATGGTAGGGGCGGGGGAGCAGTACTTC. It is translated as CASSMVGAGEQYF.

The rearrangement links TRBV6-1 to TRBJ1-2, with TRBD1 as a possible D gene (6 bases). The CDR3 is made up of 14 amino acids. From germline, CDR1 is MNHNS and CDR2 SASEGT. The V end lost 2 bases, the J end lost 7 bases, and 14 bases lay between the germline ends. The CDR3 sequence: CASSELGAGAGYTF. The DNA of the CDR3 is TGTGCCAGCAGTGAATTAGGGGCAGGGGCTGGCTACACCTTC.

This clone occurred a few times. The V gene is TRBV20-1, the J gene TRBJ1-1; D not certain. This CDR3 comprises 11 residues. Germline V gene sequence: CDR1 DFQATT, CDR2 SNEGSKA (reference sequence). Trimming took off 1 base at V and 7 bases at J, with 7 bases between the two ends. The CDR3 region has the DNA TGCAGTGCTAGAGCCGGACTTGAAGCTTTCTTT. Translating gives CSARAGLEAFF.

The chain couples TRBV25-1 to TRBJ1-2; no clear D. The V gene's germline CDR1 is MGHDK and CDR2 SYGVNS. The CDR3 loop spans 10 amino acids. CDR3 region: CGGANYGYTF. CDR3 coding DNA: TGTGGCGGCGCTAACTATGGCTACACCTTC.

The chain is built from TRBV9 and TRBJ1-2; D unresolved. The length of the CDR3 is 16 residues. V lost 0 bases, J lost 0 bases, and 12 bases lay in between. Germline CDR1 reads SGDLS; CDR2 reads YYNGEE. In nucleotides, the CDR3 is TGTGCCAGCAGCGTAGGCAGTGGTCCCACTAACTATGGCTACACCTTC. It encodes CASSVGSGPTNYGYTF.

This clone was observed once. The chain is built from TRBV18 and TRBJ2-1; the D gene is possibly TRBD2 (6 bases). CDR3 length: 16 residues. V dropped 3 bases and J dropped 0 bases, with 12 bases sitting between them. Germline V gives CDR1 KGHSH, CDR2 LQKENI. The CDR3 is CASSPIDGSSYNEQFF. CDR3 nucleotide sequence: TGTGCCAGCTCACCCATTGACGGGAGCTCCTACAATGAGCAGTTCTTC.

In DNA, the CDR3 is TGCGCCAGCAGCTCGACAGGGGCAGGGGGGGAGCTGTTTTTT. Translating it yields CASSSTGAGGELFF. The gene calls are TRBV5-1 and TRBJ2-2, with 8 nucleotides matching TRBD1. This CDR3 is built from 14 residues. The germline CDR1 and CDR2 sequences are SGHRS and YFSETQ. With 3 bases clipped from V and 8 bases from J, the junction kept 6 bases outside the gene matches.

As DNA, the CDR3 is TGCAGCGTTGAATTAGCGGGAGGGGGCTACGAGCAGTACTTC. It encodes CSVELAGGGYEQYF. V gene TRBV29-1 combines with J gene TRBJ2-7, with 11 positions matching TRBD2. The CDR3 consists of 14 residues. J lost 3 bases, V lost 2 bases, and 3 bases had no gene match. Germline V CDR1 and CDR2: SQVTM, ANQGSEA.

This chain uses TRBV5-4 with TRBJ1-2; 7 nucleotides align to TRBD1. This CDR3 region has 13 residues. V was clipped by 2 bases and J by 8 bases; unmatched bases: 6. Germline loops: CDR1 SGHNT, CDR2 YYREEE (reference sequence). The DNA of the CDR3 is TGTGCCAGCAGCTTAGGGGGCCCGTGGGGCTACACCTTC. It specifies CASSLGGPWGYTF.

The CDR3 is CASSFDSTSYNEQFF. The DNA of the CDR3 is TGCGCCAGCAGCTTTGACAGCACCTCCTACAATGAGCAGTTCTTC. The rearrangement joins TRBV5-1 to TRBJ2-1, with D perhaps TRBD1 (5 bases). The CDR3 is 15 residues long. Trimming pared 2 bases from V and 0 bases from J, leaving 9 bases between. CDR1 and CDR2 from the germline V gene are SGHRS and YFSETQ.

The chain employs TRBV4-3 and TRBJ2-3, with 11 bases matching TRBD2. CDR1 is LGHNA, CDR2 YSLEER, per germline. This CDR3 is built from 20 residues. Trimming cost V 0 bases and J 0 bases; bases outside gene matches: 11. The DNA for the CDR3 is TGCGCCAGCAGCCAAGATACCCCCAGGTTAGCGGGAGGGAGCACAGATACGCAGTATTTT. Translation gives CASSQDTPRLAGGSTDTQYF.

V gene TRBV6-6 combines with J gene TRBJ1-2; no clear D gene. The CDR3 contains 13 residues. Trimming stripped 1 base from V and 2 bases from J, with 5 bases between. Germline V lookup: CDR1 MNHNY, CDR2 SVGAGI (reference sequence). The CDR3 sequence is CASSYFENYGYTF. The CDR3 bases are TGTGCCAGCAGTTACTTCGAGAACTATGGCTACACCTTC.

CDR3 in amino acids: CASSQQITSGNTIYF. The DNA of the CDR3 is TGTGCCAGCAGTCAACAGATTACCTCTGGAAACACCATATATTTT. This chain uses TRBV2 with TRBJ1-3; D remains ambiguous. CDR1 and CDR2 from the germline V gene are SNHLY and FYNNEI. V was shortened by 5 bases and J by 0 bases, with 11 bases between the two germline ends. The CDR3 sequence is 15 residues long. The full variable domain, its missing parts supplied by reference TRBV2 and TRBJ1-3, is EPEVTQTPSHQVTQMGQEVILRCVPISNHLYFYWYRQILGQKVEFLVSFYNNEISEKSEIFDDQFSVERPDGSNFTLKIRSTKLEDSAMYFCASSQQITSGNTIYFGEGSWLTVV.

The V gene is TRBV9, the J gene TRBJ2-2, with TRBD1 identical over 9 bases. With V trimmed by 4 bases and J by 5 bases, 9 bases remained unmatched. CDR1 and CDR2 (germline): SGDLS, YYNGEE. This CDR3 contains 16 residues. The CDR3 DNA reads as TGTGCCAGCAGCTCAACAGGGGGCGCCGAAACCGGGGAGCTGTTTTTT. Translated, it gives CASSSTGGAETGELFF.

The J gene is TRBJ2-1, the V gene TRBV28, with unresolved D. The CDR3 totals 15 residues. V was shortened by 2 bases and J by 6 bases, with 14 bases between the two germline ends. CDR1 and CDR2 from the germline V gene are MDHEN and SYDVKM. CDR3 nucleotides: TGTGCCAGCAGTTTACCTGTCGTGGGCGCCAATGAGCAGTTCTTC. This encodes CASSLPVVGANEQFF.

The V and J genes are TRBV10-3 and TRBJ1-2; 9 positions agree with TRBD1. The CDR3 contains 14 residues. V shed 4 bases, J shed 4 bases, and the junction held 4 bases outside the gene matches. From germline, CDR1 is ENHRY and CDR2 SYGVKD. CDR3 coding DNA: TGTGCCATCAGTGGTCGGACAGGGGCCTATGGCTACACCTTC. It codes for CAISGRTGAYGYTF.

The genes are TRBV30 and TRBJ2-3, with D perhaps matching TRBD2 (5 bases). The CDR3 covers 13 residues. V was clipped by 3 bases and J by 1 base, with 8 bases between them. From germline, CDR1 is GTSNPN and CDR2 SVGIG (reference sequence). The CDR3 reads CAWSPGGTDTQYF. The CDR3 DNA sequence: TGTGCCTGGAGCCCCGGGGGCACAGATACGCAGTATTTT.

CDR3 sequence reads: CASSPVQGSAEQYF. CDR3 nucleotide sequence: TGTGCCAGCTCACCGGTACAGGGATCGGCCGAGCAGTACTTC. This chain joins TRBV18 and TRBJ2-7; perhaps TRBD1 as D (6 bases). Germline V gene data show CDR1 as KGHSH and CDR2 as LQKENI. Trimming removed 3 bases at V and 6 bases at J, with 15 bases between. The CDR3 spans 14 residues.

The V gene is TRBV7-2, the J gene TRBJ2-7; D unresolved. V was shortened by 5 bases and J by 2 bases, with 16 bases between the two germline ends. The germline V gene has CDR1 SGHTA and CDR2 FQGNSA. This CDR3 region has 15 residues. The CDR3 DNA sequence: TGTGCCAGCAGCCCCTGGAGAACCGGAGCCTACGAGCAGTACTTC. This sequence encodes CASSPWRTGAYEQYF.

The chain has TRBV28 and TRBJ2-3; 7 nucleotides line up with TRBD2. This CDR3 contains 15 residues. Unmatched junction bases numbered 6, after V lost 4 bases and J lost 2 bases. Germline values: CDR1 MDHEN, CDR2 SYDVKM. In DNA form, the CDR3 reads TGTGCCAGCAGTTGGACTAGTGAGGTCACAGATACGCAGTATTTT. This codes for CASSWTSEVTDTQYF.

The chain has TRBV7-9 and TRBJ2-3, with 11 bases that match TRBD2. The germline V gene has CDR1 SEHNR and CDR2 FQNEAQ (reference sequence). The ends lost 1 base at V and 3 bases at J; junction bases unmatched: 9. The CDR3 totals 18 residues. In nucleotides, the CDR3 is TGTGCCAGCAGCTTAGGCCGCGGAAGACTAGCGGGGACAGATACGCAGTATTTT. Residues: CASSLGRGRLAGTDTQYF. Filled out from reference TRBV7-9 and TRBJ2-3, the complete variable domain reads DTGVSQNPRHKITKRGQNVTFRCDPISEHNRLYWYRQTLGQGPEFLTYFQNEAQLEKSRLLSDRFSAERPKGSFSTLEIQRTEQGDSAMYLCASSLGRGRLAGTDTQYFGPGTRLTVL.

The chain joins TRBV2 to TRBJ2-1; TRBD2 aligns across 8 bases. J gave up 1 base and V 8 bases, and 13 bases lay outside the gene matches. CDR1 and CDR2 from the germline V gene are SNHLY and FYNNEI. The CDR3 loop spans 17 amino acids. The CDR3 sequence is CASGLASDWRSYNEQFF. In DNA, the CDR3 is TGTGCCAGCGGACTAGCCTCCGACTGGCGATCCTACAATGAGCAGTTCTTC.

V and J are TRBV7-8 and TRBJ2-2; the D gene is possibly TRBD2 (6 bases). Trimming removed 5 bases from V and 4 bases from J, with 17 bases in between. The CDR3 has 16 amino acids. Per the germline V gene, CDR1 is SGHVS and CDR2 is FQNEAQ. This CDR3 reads CASSPKMGLLTGELFF. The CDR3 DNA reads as TGTGCCAGCAGCCCGAAAATGGGACTTCTCACCGGGGAGCTGTTTTTT.

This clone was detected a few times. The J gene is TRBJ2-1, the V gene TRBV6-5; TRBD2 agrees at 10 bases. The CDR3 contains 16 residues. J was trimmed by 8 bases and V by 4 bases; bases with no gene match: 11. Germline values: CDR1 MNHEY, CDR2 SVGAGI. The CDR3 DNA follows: TGTGCCAGCAGTTGGGCTCGGGTAGCGGGAGGTTATGAGCAGTTCTTC. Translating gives CASSWARVAGGYEQFF.

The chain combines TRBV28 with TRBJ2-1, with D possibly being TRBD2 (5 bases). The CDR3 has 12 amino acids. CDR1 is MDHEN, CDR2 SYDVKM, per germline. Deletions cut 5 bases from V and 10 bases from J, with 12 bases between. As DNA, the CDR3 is TGTGCCAGCAGTACTTGGGCGGGCGAGCAGTTCTTC. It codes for CASSTWAGEQFF.

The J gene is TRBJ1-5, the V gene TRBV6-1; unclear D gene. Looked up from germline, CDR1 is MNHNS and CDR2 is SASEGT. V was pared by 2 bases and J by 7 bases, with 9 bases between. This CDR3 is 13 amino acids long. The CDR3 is CASSEREGQPQHF. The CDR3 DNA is TGTGCCAGCAGTGAACGGGAGGGCCAGCCCCAGCATTTT.